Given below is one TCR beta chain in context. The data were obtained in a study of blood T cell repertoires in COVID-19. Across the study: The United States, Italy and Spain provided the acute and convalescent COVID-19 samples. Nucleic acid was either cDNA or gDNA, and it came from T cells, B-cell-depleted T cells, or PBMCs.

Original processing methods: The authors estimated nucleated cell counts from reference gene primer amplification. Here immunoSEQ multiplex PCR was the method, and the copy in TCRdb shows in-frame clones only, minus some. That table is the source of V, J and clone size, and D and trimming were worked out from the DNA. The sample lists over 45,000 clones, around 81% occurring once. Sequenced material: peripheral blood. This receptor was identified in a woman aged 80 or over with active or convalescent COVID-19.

The CDR3 region has the DNA TGTGCCAGCAGTGAAACCCCTCCTACCACCGGGGAGCTGTTTTTT. This sequence encodes CASSETPPTTGELFF. J is TRBJ2-2 and V is TRBV2, with D unresolved. The length of the CDR3 is 15 residues. Germline-derived CDR1 and CDR2 are SNHLY and FYNNEI. The V end was cut by 2 bases, the J end by 4 bases, with 11 bases between.